Each of the 2 T cell receptor beta chains below was sequenced from the same sample in a study of blood T cell repertoires in COVID-19. Some clones are missing from TCRdb's copy, which holds only in-frame ones; the method was immunoSEQ multiplex PCR. This repertoire shows around 99,000 clones, approximately 82% found once; its top ten account for roughly 7.9%. The sample taken for sequencing was peripheral blood. These receptors all come from a woman older than 75 with active or convalescent COVID-19.

The rearrangement uses TRBV7-8 and TRBJ2-1; maybe TRBD2 (6 bases). The CDR3 runs to 14 residues. The V gene lost 3 bases and the J gene lost 5 bases, with 11 bases spanning the gap. Germline CDR1 reads SGHVS; CDR2 reads FQNEAQ. CDR3 in amino acids: CASSFATRNNEQFF. The DNA of the CDR3 is TGTGCCAGCAGCTTCGCGACTAGAAACAATGAGCAGTTCTTC.

The chain employs TRBV12-1 and TRBJ2-7; the table's D call of TRBD2 was not tested on the DNA. TRBV12-1 is listed as a pseudogene. The CDR3 sequence is 16 residues long. CDR3 coding DNA: TGTGCCAGCAGCTTTGCCTTTAGCGGGGGCACCTACGAGCAGTACTTC. It is translated as CASSFAFSGGTYEQYF.